This T cell receptor beta chain was sequenced for a study of a mutant IDH1 vaccine in newly diagnosed glioma. Turning to the study itself: Radiotherapy alone preceded vaccination by 4-6 weeks; alternatively, vaccination started with temozolomide cycles.

On this clone: The antigen remains undetermined.

Profiled with immunoSEQ multiplex PCR; TCRdb holds only in-frame clones, not every one. The sample lists approximately 80,000 clones; roughly four fifths were seen once. This CDR3 comprises 15 residues. The germline V gene encodes CDR1 ENHRY and CDR2 SYGVKD. V lost 4 bases, J lost 5 bases, and 9 bases stayed unmatched. This sample's time point: week 47, end of study. Doses of 300 ug of mutant IDH1 20-mer peptide were given with topical imiquimod. The receptor's source is a man between 40 and 49 years old with glioma. The chain uses TRBV10-3 and TRBJ2-5; the match to TRBD2 covers 8 bases. Sequencing was performed on PBMCs, taken from a glioma patient whose treatment included an IDH1 peptide vaccine. The CDR3 sequence: CAISAEAGVVETQYF. In DNA, the CDR3 is TGTGCCATCAGTGCGGAAGCGGGGGTTGTTGAGACCCAGTACTTC.